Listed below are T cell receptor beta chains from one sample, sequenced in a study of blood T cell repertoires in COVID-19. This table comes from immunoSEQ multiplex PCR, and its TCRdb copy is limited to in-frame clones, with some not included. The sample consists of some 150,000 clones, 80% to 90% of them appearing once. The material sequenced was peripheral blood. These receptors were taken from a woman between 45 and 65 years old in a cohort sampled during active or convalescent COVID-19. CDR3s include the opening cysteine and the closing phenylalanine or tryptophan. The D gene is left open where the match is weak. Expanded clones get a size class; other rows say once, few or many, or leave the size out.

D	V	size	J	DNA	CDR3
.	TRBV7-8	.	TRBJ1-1	TGTGCCAGCAGCCCTGGGACTTTAGCTTTCTTT	CASSPGTLAFF
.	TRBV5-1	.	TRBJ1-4	TGCGCCAGCAGCGAGGAAGCGGGTGAAAAACTGTTTTTT	CASSEEAGEKLFF
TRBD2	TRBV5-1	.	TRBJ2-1	TGCGCCAGCAGCTTGGCCGGCGGGGGGGCCGATGAGCAGTTCTTC	CASSLAGGGADEQFF
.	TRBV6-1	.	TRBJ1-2	TGTGCCAGCAAGGCAGGGACTTTCTATGGCTACACCTTC	CASKAGTFYGYTF
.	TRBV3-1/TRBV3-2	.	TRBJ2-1	TGTGCCAGCAGCCAAAGATTGGAGTTCGGTGAGCAGTTCTTC	CASSQRLEFGEQFF
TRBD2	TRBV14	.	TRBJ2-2	TGTGCCAGCAGGAAAAGGACTAGCGGGTCAGGAACGTTAACCGGGGAGCTGTTTTTT	CASRKRTSGSGTLTGELFF
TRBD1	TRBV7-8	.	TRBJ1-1	TGTGCCAGCAGCTTATACCTACAGGGGCACACTGAAGCTTTCTTT	CASSLYLQGHTEAFF
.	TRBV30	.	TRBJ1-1	TGTGCCTGGAGCGGGAGGGGGGCGATAGTCTCTGAAGCTTTCTTT	CAWSGRGAIVSEAFF
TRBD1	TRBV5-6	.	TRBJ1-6	TGTGCCAGCAGCCACACAGGGGGCGGGCTCGCGGTCCTCCTCCACTTT	CASSHTGGGLAVLLHF
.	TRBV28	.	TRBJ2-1	TGTGCCACCGAGAACCGAGAGCAGTTCTTC	CATENREQFF
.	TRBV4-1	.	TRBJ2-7	TGCGCCAGCAGCGTGGACAGATCCTACGAGCAGTACTTC	CASSVDRSYEQYF
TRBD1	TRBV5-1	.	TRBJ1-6	TGCGCCAGCAGCCTCGGCTGGACAGGGAGGGATTCACCCCTCCACTTT	CASSLGWTGRDSPLHF
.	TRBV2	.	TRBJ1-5	TGTGCCAGCAGGGGCGATAATCAGCCCCAGCATTTT	CASRGDNQPQHF
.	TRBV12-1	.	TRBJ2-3	TGTGCCAGCAGCTCCCCTGGCGTGCGCGGGGGGTCCTCCACAGATACGCAGTATTTT	CASSSPGVRGGSSTDTQYF
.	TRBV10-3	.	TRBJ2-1	TGTGCCATCAACGCGAAACAGGGTTCGTCCTACAATGAGCAGTTCTTC	CAINAKQGSSYNEQFF
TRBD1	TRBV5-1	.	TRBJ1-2	TGCGCCAGCAGCTCGAATACAGGGGGCTATGGCTACACCTTC	CASSSNTGGYGYTF
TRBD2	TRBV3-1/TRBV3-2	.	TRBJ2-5	TGTGCCAGCAGCCAAGAGGGGAGTACGGGGGGTGGGACCCAGTACTTC	CASSQEGSTGGGTQYF
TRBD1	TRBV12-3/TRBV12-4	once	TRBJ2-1	TGTGCCACCAACTACAGGGGGCGCAAGGAGCAGTTCTTC	CATNYRGRKEQFF
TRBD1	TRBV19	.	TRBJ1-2	TGTGCCAGTAGGTTGGGACAGGTGGGTGGCTACACCTTC	CASRLGQVGGYTF
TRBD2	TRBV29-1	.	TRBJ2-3	TGCAGCGGTTCAATGGGACTAGCGGGGATAGATACGCAGTATTTT	CSGSMGLAGIDTQYF
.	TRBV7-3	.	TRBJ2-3	TGTGCCAGCAGCTTAAATCCAGGGATTAGCACAGATACGCAGTATTTT	CASSLNPGISTDTQYF
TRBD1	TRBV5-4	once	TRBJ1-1	TGTGCCAGCAGCCTAGGGACAGGCACGAACACTGAAGCTTTCTTT	CASSLGTGTNTEAFF
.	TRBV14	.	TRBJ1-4	TGTGCCAGCAGCCAAACAGCTTCAACTAATGAAAAACTGTTTTTT	CASSQTASTNEKLFF
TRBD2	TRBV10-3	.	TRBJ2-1	TGTGCCTCTAGTAACAGGGCACTAGCGGGGGATCAGCAGTTCTTC	CASSNRALAGDQQFF
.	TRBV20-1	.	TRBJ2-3	TGCAGTGCGCCTGACAGAGATACGCAGTATTTT	CSAPDRDTQYF
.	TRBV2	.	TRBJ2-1	TGTGCCAGCAGTGGACTAGTCGAGGGATTGGGGGGCAATGAGCAGTTCTTC	CASSGLVEGLGGNEQFF
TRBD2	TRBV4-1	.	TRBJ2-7	TGCGCCAGCAGCCAAGATGGCGGGGGCTACGAGCAGTACTTC	CASSQDGGGYEQYF
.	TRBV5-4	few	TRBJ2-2	TGTGCCAGCAGCTTGTCCCAGTACCGCGGGGAGCTGTTTTTT	CASSLSQYRGELFF
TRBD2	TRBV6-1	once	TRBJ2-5	TGTGCCAGCAGTGTGTCGCTAGCGGGGGAGCAAGAGACCCAGTACTTC	CASSVSLAGEQETQYF
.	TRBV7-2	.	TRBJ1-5	TGTGCCAGCAGCTTAATGGTGGGCAGCCATAGCAATCAGCCCCAGCATTTT	CASSLMVGSHSNQPQHF
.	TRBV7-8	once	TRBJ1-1	TGTGCCAGCAGCGCCGGACAGACCAACACTGAAGCTTTCTTT	CASSAGQTNTEAFF
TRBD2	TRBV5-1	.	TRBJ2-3	TGCGCCAGCAGCTTGAGCGTACTAGCGGGGGCTGCAGACACGCAGTATTTT	CASSLSVLAGAADTQYF
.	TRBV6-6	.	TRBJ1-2	TGTGCCAGCAGCTTCGCGGGTGGCTACACCTTC	CASSFAGGYTF
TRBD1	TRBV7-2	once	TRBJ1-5	TGTGCCAGCAGCTCCGGGACAGGGGGCAATCAGCCCCAGCATTTT	CASSSGTGGNQPQHF
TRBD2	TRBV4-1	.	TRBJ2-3	TGCGCCAGCAGCCAAGACGTCTCGCGGGGGTCAAAACGCACAGATACGCAGTATTTT	CASSQDVSRGSKRTDTQYF
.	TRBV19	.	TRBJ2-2	TGTGCCAGTAAAAGGGGTCAGACCAACACCGGGGAGCTGTTTTTT	CASKRGQTNTGELFF
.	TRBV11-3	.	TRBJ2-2	TGTGCCAGCAGCTGGGCAGGGTCCGGGGAGCTGTTTTTT	CASSWAGSGELFF
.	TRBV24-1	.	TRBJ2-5	TGTGCCACCAGTGATGCACGCACCGGGTCAATACAAGAGACCCAGTACTTC	CATSDARTGSIQETQYF
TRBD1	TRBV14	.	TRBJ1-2	TGTGCCAGCAGCCAGACAGGGGTATGGTATGGCTACACCTTC	CASSQTGVWYGYTF
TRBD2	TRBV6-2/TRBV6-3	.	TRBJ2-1	TGTGCCAGCAGTTTCGCGGGGGGGCTAGACAATGAGCAGTTCTTC	CASSFAGGLDNEQFF
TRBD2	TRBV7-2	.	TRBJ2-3	TGTGCCAGCAGCCGGGGGGGGAGCACAGATACGCAGTATTTT	CASSRGGSTDTQYF